This T cell receptor beta chain was obtained from a study of blood T cell repertoires in COVID-19. About the research overall: COVID-19 samples, acute and convalescent, were from the United States, Italy and Spain. Sources were T cells, B-cell-depleted T cells, or PBMCs; the material itself was cDNA or gDNA.

CDR1 is MNHEY and CDR2 is SVGAGI in the germline V gene. The CDR3 has 12 amino acids. V lost 8 bases, J lost 4 bases, and 11 bases lay in between. Followed over time, Seattle patients had been enrolled while infection was active. Original analysis: Amplification of reference gene primers was used by the study to estimate nucleated cell counts. Clones were sequenced by immunoSEQ multiplex PCR, and TCRdb holds only the in-frame ones, with some missing. V and J calls and clone size follow that table, whereas D and trimming were derived from the DNA. The table shows around 290,000 clones, with 86% occurring only once.

This sequence was found in a woman aged 70-85 years with COVID-19, enrolled during active disease. Sequenced sample: peripheral blood. This rearrangement joins TRBV6-5 to TRBJ1-1; D unresolved. In DNA, the CDR3 is TGTGCCAGCGGTCGTGGCGGCACTGAAGCTTTCTTT. Its protein product is CASGRGGTEAFF.